One TCR beta chain is described in this entry. This sample was included in a study of cytotoxic CD8 clonotypes in ibrutinib-treated CLL. This CDR3 contains 15 residues. Germline V CDR1 and CDR2: LGHNT, FRNRAP. The V end was cut by 1 base, the J end by 6 bases, with 13 bases between. Assay used: immunoSEQ multiplex PCR; TCRdb lists only in-frame clones, some missing. There are approximately 280,000 clones in the sample; approximately 79% occur only once, and around 5.1% lies in the top ten. The material was PBMCs, obtained at disease progression, from a patient treated with ibrutinib. The gene calls are TRBV12-5 and TRBJ2-1; no clear D gene. This receptor was taken from a human donor with chronic lymphocytic leukemia. Written as DNA, the CDR3 is TGTGCTAGTGGTTTGGACCCCAGCCCGGGCAATGAGCAGTTCTTC. Protein product: CASGLDPSPGNEQFF.